This is a list of T cell receptor beta chains from one sample in a study of T cell responses to AZD1222 COVID-19 vaccine. Produced via immunoSEQ multiplex PCR; TCRdb's table is partial and in-frame only. Of 150,000 to 200,000 clones detected, roughly 94% appear once; the ten largest clones hold about 0.64%. Sequences were derived from peripheral blood, sampled on day 0 of AZD1222 vaccination. The origin of the receptors is an adult in good health. The CDR3 runs from the conserved cysteine through the conserved F or W. D genes are given only for firm matches. Size is omitted from some rows. Given values are once, few, many or a class for expanded clones.

V gene	clone size	J gene	D gene	CDR3 protein	CDR3 DNA
TRBV11-2	-	TRBJ1-1	-	CASSLLFGYAAFF	TGTGCCAGCAGCCTACTCTTCGGGTATGCAGCTTTCTTT
TRBV5-1	-	TRBJ1-2	-	CASSLAQDWATRIYGYTF	TGCGCCAGCAGCTTGGCCCAAGATTGGGCAACAAGAATCTATGGCTACACCTTC
TRBV28	-	TRBJ1-6	-	CASLEQTRNNSPLHF	TGTGCCAGCCTAGAGCAGACAAGAAATAATTCACCCCTCCACTTT
TRBV6-6	-	TRBJ2-7	-	CASSYSEVNYEQYF	TGTGCCAGCAGTTACTCGGAAGTAAACTACGAGCAGTACTTC
TRBV20-1	-	TRBJ2-7	-	CSAFGVGEQYF	TGCAGTGCCTTTGGAGTCGGGGAGCAGTACTTC
TRBV6-5	-	TRBJ1-1	-	CASRSGEQQNTEAFF	TGTGCCAGCAGATCCGGGGAACAGCAGAACACTGAAGCTTTCTTT
TRBV5-1	-	TRBJ2-5	TRBD1	CASSLGQVQETQYF	TGCGCCAGCAGCCTGGGACAGGTCCAAGAGACCCAGTACTTC
TRBV5-1	-	TRBJ2-1	TRBD1	CASRLDRGLYNEQFF	TGCGCCAGCAGGTTGGACAGGGGCCTATACAATGAGCAGTTCTTC
TRBV19	-	TRBJ1-5	-	CASSIDPGNQPQHF	TGTGCCAGTAGTATAGATCCAGGGAATCAGCCCCAGCATTTT
TRBV7-9	-	TRBJ1-4	TRBD1	CASSYQGTGMLEKLFF	TGTGCCAGCAGCTACCAAGGGACAGGGATGTTGGAAAAACTGTTTTTT
TRBV19	-	TRBJ1-4	TRBD1	CASSSGPGTGGYEKLFF	TGTGCCAGTAGTTCCGGTCCCGGGACAGGGGGATATGAAAAACTGTTTTTT
TRBV7-2	-	TRBJ2-2	TRBD2	CASSGGRATGELFF	TGTGCCAGCAGCGGCGGGAGGGCCACCGGGGAGCTGTTTTTT
TRBV6-6	-	TRBJ1-5	-	CASTKEKGRSNQPQHF	TGTGCCAGCACTAAGGAGAAAGGTAGGAGCAATCAGCCCCAGCATTTT
TRBV5-1	-	TRBJ2-2	TRBD2	CASSWTSGNTGELFF	TGCGCCAGCAGCTGGACTAGCGGGAACACCGGGGAGCTGTTTTTT
TRBV7-9	-	TRBJ2-4	-	CASSLEGYIQYF	TGTGCCAGCAGCTTAGAAGGGTACATTCAGTACTTC
TRBV7-9	-	TRBJ1-2	TRBD1	CASSPRRQGGGYTF	TGTGCCAGCAGCCCCCGACGACAGGGTGGCGGCTACACCTTC
TRBV6-5	-	TRBJ2-1	TRBD2	CASNGRGTNEQFF	TGTGCCAGCAACGGGAGGGGTACGAATGAGCAGTTCTTC
TRBV19	-	TRBJ1-1	-	CASSIPLNEGGIMNTEAFF	TGTGCCAGTAGTATTCCCCTGAATGAAGGTGGTATAATGAACACTGAAGCTTTCTTT
TRBV7-9	-	TRBJ1-2	-	CASSLAGDYGYTF	TGTGCCAGCAGCTTAGCAGGCGACTATGGCTACACCTTC
TRBV9	-	TRBJ2-1	-	CASRAEVGPNEQFF	TGTGCCAGCCGGGCCGAGGTCGGTCCCAATGAGCAGTTCTTC
TRBV19	once	TRBJ1-3	TRBD1	CARPALRGKAGNTIYF	TGTGCCAGACCCGCTCTCAGGGGGAAAGCTGGAAACACCATATATTTT